Listed here are 24 T cell receptor beta chains from one sample, sequenced in a study of T cells in Graves' hyperthyroidism and ophthalmopathy (dated by TCRdb to between 2018 and 2021). The receptor library was made with multiplex PCR. Reads for this sample came from an Illumina HiSeq 2000. The TCR beta CDR3 regions were amplified from the RNA transcripts. The TCR CDR3 was subjected to a first round of RT-PCR using the HTBI primer set and the Qiagen OneStep RT-PCR kit. TCRdb cleaned the public reads at Q25 with fastp, built clones with MiXCR and kept in-frame beta chains. Every CDR3 protein is listed once, alongside the most common genes and DNA of its rows. Within this sample are roughly 260,000 distinct CDR3 sequences, with 14% to 15% of them counted one time only. The ten largest clones capture 10% to 15% of the sample. Sequencing was done on a sample of blood. These receptors came from a woman in her forties with Graves' hyperthyroidism that later progressed to Graves' ophthalmopathy.

As regards this clonotype: This may come from a read error, since a much larger clone is one base off. J is TRBJ1-2 and V is TRBV19; D is unresolved. The V gene's germline CDR1 is LNHDA and CDR2 SQIVND (reference sequence). CDR3 length: 14 residues. V dropped 7 bases and J dropped 4 bases, with 16 bases sitting between them. The CDR3 sequence is CASTSTRTGYGYTF. The CDR3 DNA sequence: TGTGCCAGTACTTCTACCAGGACGGGCTATGGCTACACCTTC.

The table lists this clonotype with many counts. CDR3 bases: TGTGCCAGCAGCCAAACGTCTAACACCGGGGAGCTGTTTTTT. Protein product: CASSQTSNTGELFF. This chain uses TRBV14 with TRBJ2-2; no definite D call. CDR1 and CDR2 (germline): SGHDN, FVKESK. CDR3 length: 14 amino acids. Trimming left V 2 bases short and J 2 bases short, with 6 bases between.

This clonotype was detected a few times. The genes are TRBV2 and TRBJ2-7, with D perhaps matching TRBD2 (5 bases). This CDR3 is built from 14 residues. CDR1 and CDR2 (germline): SNHLY, FYNNEI. V gave up 7 bases and J gave up 4 bases, with 17 bases separating them. This chain's CDR3 is CASTKADSRYEQYF. In DNA, the CDR3 is TGTGCCAGCACTAAAGCGGACTCCCGTTACGAGCAGTACTTC.

This clonotype appeared many times. The genes are TRBV6-5 and TRBJ1-3; 7 nucleotides match TRBD1. Germline-derived CDR1 and CDR2 are MNHEY and SVGAGI. The trim removed 0 bases at V and 4 bases at J, leaving 6 bases unmatched. This CDR3 spans 16 amino acids. CDR3 amino acids: CASSYSTPGQGNTIYF. The DNA of the CDR3 is TGTGCCAGCAGTTACTCGACCCCGGGACAGGGAAACACCATATATTTT.

This clonotype was seen repeatedly, ten times or more. This chain joins TRBV10-3 and TRBJ2-5; D is ambiguous. Trimming left V 7 bases short and J 3 bases short, with 12 bases between. Per germline, CDR1 ENHRY and CDR2 SYGVKD. This CDR3 has 13 residues. The CDR3 sequence: CAINGEPEETQYF. The CDR3 nucleotides read TGTGCCATCAACGGAGAGCCGGAAGAGACCCAGTACTTC.

This clonotype was detected many times. The chain carries TRBV13 and TRBJ1-4; D gene ambiguous. The CDR3 covers 14 residues. Deletions cut 2 bases from V and 5 bases from J, with 9 bases between. In germline, CDR1 is PRHDT, CDR2 FYEKMQ (reference sequence). The CDR3 DNA follows: TGTGCCAGCAGCTTAAGGCAGGTCAATGAAAAACTGTTTTTT. Translated, it gives CASSLRQVNEKLFF.

This clonotype showed up just a few times. The gene calls are TRBV19 and TRBJ2-7; 7 bases fit TRBD1. CDR3 size: 15 residues. V was pared by 6 bases and J by 1 base, with 9 bases of the junction left unmatched. The germline gives CDR1 LNHDA, CDR2 SQIVND (reference sequence). The CDR3 reads CASSKTGDLSYEQYF. CDR3 nucleotide sequence: TGTGCCAGTAGCAAAACAGGGGACCTTTCCTACGAGCAGTACTTC.

This clonotype was recorded a few times. The J gene is TRBJ1-1, the V gene TRBV11-3, with D hard to call. CDR1 is SGHNT and CDR2 is YENEEA in the germline V gene. The germline V and J ends were trimmed by 0 bases and 1 base, with 12 bases remaining between them. The CDR3 contains 16 residues. CDR3 region: CASSLDSGEWNTEAFF. The CDR3 region has the DNA TGTGCCAGCAGCTTAGATAGCGGGGAATGGAACACTGAAGCTTTCTTT.

The J gene is TRBJ2-3, the V gene TRBV6-1, with a weak D call TRBD2 (6 bases). V gave up 6 bases and J gave up 1 base, with 14 bases separating them. The V gene's germline CDR1 is MNHNS and CDR2 SASEGT. This CDR3 comprises 15 residues. CDR3 coding DNA: TGTGCCAGCAGCCCCCCCCGCGGGGGCACAGATACGCAGTATTTT. This gives the protein CASSPPRGGTDTQYF.

V is TRBV5-1 and J is TRBJ2-5; a weak D match, TRBD2 (7 bases). Trimming left V 2 bases short and J 2 bases short, with 10 bases between. The germline V gene encodes CDR1 SGHRS and CDR2 YFSETQ. This CDR3 has 14 residues. CDR3 nucleotides: TGCGCCAGCAGCTTAGAGGGGGGGCAAGAGACCCAGTACTTC. Its translation is CASSLEGGQETQYF.

The rearrangement joins TRBV4-1 to TRBJ2-1, with TRBD2 identical over 14 bases. The V and J ends lost 5 bases and 4 bases, in that order; junction bases with no gene match: 7. The germline CDR1 and CDR2 sequences are MGHRA and YSYEKL. This CDR3 comprises 17 residues. CDR3 coding DNA: TGCGCCAGCAGCACCGGGACTAGCGGGAGACCGTACAATGAGCAGTTCTTC. Protein product: CASSTGTSGRPYNEQFF.

The V gene is TRBV2, the J gene TRBJ2-7, with TRBD2 matching 12 bases. V was clipped by 6 bases and J by 5 bases; unmatched bases: 5. The CDR3 is 14 residues long. CDR1 SNHLY and CDR2 FYNNEI come from the germline V gene. CDR3 region: CASRRLAGVHEQYF. CDR3 nucleotide sequence: TGTGCCAGCAGACGACTAGCGGGAGTCCACGAGCAGTACTTC.

This clonotype was picked up many times. The V and J genes are TRBV7-8 and TRBJ2-7; no definite D call. CDR1 is SGHVS and CDR2 is FQNEAQ in the germline V gene. The CDR3 consists of 14 residues. The ends were cut back, 1 base at V and 5 bases at J, with 12 bases in the middle. CDR3 bases: TGTGCCAGCAGCTTAGAAGCCCGCACGGACGAGCAGTACTTC. Amino acid sequence: CASSLEARTDEQYF.

This clonotype was detected ten times or more. The chain links TRBV11-2 to TRBJ2-5; no definite D call. The CDR3 runs to 15 residues. The germline V gene encodes CDR1 SGHAT and CDR2 FQNNGV. Trimming removed 2 bases at V and 1 base at J, with 11 bases between. The CDR3 reads CASSLNWYSQETQYF. CDR3 bases: TGTGCCAGCAGCTTAAATTGGTACAGCCAAGAGACCCAGTACTTC.

This clonotype was seen more than once but under ten times. Compared with germline, one end of the junction differs, possibly owing to a read error. The rearrangement uses TRBV30 and TRBJ2-2; D is possibly TRBD2 (6 bases). The CDR3 has 14 residues. Germline V lookup: CDR1 GTSNPN, CDR2 SVGIG (reference sequence). The CDR3 region is CACLGGTNTGELLF. In DNA, the CDR3 is TGTGCCTGCCTGGGCGGGACGAACACCGGGGAGCTGCTTTTT.

This clonotype came up a few times. This sequence joins TRBV7-2 and TRBJ2-1; TRBD2 agrees at 8 bases. Germline V gene sequence: CDR1 SGHTA, CDR2 FQGNSA. V lost 5 bases and J lost 0; bases outside the gene matches: 6. CDR3 length: 16 residues. The CDR3 DNA follows: TGTGCCAGCAGCCCGCGAAGCGGGAGCTCCTACAATGAGCAGTTCTTC. This gives the protein CASSPRSGSSYNEQFF.

This clonotype was seen at least ten times. The chain carries TRBV10-3 and TRBJ2-7; the match to TRBD1 covers 8 bases. The CDR3 sequence is 16 residues long. Germline V gene sequence: CDR1 ENHRY, CDR2 SYGVKD. V gave up 2 bases and J gave up 5 bases; unmatched junction bases: 11. This chain's CDR3 is CAISEHKQGGLHEQYF. DNA for the CDR3: TGTGCCATCAGTGAGCACAAACAGGGGGGTCTTCACGAGCAGTACTTC.

This clonotype was recorded at least ten times. This chain joins TRBV6-2 or TRBV6-3 and TRBJ2-1; 13 nucleotides line up with TRBD2. Germline-derived CDR1 and CDR2 are MNHEY and SVGEGT. This CDR3 has 16 residues. J was trimmed by 6 bases and V by 0 bases; bases with no gene match: 2. The CDR3 sequence: CASSYSRTSGSNEQFF. The DNA for the CDR3 is TGTGCCAGCAGTTACTCCAGGACTAGCGGGAGCAATGAGCAGTTCTTC.

In its sample, this clonotype was seen many times. The junction shows a germline mismatch at one end, possibly a read error. The rearrangement joins TRBV9 to TRBJ2-1; TRBD1 aligns across 12 bases. The CDR3 consists of 15 residues. Germline V gene lookup returns CDR1 SGDLS and CDR2 YYNGEE. CDR3 sequence: CASTVAGTGGDEQFF. CDR3 DNA sequence: TGTGCCAGCACCGTAGCCGGGACAGGGGGCGATGAGCAGTTCTTC.

There are many counts of this clonotype. The chain uses TRBV28 and TRBJ2-1; 7 nucleotides line up with TRBD2. The CDR3 sequence is 16 residues long. Germline values: CDR1 MDHEN, CDR2 SYDVKM. V dropped 6 bases and J dropped 11; count of bases not matched to a gene: 19. CDR3 nucleotide sequence: TGTGCCAGCAGCCAAAGGGGTCTCACGCGGGAGCGCCAGCAGTTCTTC. This codes for CASSQRGLTRERQQFF.

The sample holds many counts of this clonotype. This chain uses TRBV29-1 with TRBJ2-7, with D perhaps TRBD1 or TRBD2 (6 bases each). V lost 0 bases, J lost 0 bases, and 9 bases lay in between. The germline CDR1 and CDR2 sequences are SQVTM and ANQGSEA. This CDR3 comprises 14 residues. This CDR3 is CSVEDGGSSYEQYF. DNA of the CDR3: TGCAGCGTTGAAGACGGGGGCAGCTCCTACGAGCAGTACTTC.

This clonotype was observed at least ten times. Compared with germline, one end of the junction differs, possibly owing to a read error. The gene calls are TRBV12-3 or TRBV12-4 and TRBJ2-1; 9 bases map to TRBD2. CDR3 length: 15 amino acids. Here the CDR3 reads CASSLAGAVINEQFF. In DNA form, the CDR3 reads TGTGCCAGCAGCTTAGCGGGAGCGGTTATCAATGAGCAGTTCTTC.

This chain uses TRBV6-5 with TRBJ2-4; no reliable D call. Germline assignment: CDR1 MNHEY and CDR2 SVGAGI. CDR3 size: 13 residues. Trimming took off 2 bases at V and 7 bases at J, with 9 bases between the two ends. CDR3 coding DNA: TGTGCCAGCAGTTACCCCAATCGGAACATTCAGTACTTC. It codes for CASSYPNRNIQYF.

The rearrangement joins TRBV27 to TRBJ2-1; D gene ambiguous. This CDR3 region has 15 residues. Trimming removed 1 base at V and 2 bases at J, with 9 bases between. Germline-derived CDR1 and CDR2 are MNHEY and SMNVEV (reference sequence). CDR3 amino acids: CASSLYPGAYNEQFF. The CDR3, as DNA: TGTGCCAGCAGTTTATATCCAGGAGCCTACAATGAGCAGTTCTTC.